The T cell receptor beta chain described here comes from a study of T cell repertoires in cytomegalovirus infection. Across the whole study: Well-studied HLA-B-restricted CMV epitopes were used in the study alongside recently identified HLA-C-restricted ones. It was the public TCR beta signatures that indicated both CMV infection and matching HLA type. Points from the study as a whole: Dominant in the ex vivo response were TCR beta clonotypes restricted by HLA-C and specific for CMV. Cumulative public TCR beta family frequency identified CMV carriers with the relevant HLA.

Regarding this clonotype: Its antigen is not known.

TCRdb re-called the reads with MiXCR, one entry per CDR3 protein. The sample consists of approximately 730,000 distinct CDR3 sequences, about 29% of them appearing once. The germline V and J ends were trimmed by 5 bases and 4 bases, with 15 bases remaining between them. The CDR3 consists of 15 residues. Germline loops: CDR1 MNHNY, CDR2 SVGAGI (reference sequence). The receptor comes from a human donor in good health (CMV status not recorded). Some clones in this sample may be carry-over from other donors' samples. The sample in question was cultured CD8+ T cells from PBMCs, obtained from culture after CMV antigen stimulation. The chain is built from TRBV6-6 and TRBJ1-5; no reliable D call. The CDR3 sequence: CASSDMGRDNQPQHF. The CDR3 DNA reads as TGTGCCAGCAGTGATATGGGTCGGGATAATCAGCCCCAGCATTTT.